This T cell receptor beta chain came from a study of cytomegalovirus exposure and HLA in healthy donors. This CDR3 contains 15 residues. V was clipped by 9 bases and J by 9 bases, with 24 bases between them. Germline CDR1 is MNHEY and CDR2 is SMNVEV (reference sequence). This clone was recorded once. The PCR had 60 Vbeta and 13 Jbeta primers. Assay: immunoSEQ multiplex PCR; the TCRdb copy retains only in-frame clones and omits some. Of 95,000 to 150,000 clones listed, under 85% were seen once; the top ten hold roughly 6%. This chain joins TRBV27 and TRBJ1-5; no definite D call. Specimen: PBMCs. The TCR sequence derives from a man between 18 and 35 years old in good health and CMV-seropositive. In DNA, the CDR3 is TGTGCCAGTCTGAGGAGGGCACCCAGCAATTGGCCCCAGCATTTT. This codes for CASLRRAPSNWPQHF.